This TCR beta chain stems from a study of blood T cell repertoires in COVID-19 (dated by TCRdb to the early 2020s). A note on the overall study: The collaborator samples originated in the United States, Italy and Spain and spanned the acute and convalescent phases of COVID-19. The repertoires were released in a freely available public database intended as a resource for research on the immune response to SARS-CoV-2. The prospective study material was composed of cDNA or gDNA derived from T cells, B-cell-depleted T cells, or PBMCs. Subjects who had been exposed to COVID-19, were actively infected with it, or had recovered from it provided the deeply sampled blood TCRbeta repertoires that made up the dataset. Nearly every sample came with metadata listing a de-identified subject ID, COVID-19 status, age in years and sex. Where available, HLA class I and class II types were taken from metadata supplied by the sample provider and were not determined by assay-based typing. The samples were drawn from two sources: the first 160 participants of the ongoing ImmuneRACE study, and 950 to 1,500 subjects contributed by 6 global collaborators. The investigation overall reported the following: The amount of clinical and demographic metadata varied by source and participant and was provided uncurated.

Via the germline V gene, CDR1 is SGHRS and CDR2 YFSETQ. V is clipped by 4 bases and J by 4 bases, and the sequence between their germline boundaries is 8 bases long. Its CDR3 holds 13 amino acids, cysteine through phenylalanine. Just the 39-base CDR3 DNA is kept, in frame starting at base 1. Note on this clone: There is no known antigen for this receptor. The record has no base qualities; no much larger clone is one base away.

TCRbeta CDR3 regions were amplified from genomic DNA using the immunoSEQ Assay, a bias-controlled multiplex PCR. In the paper's pipeline: The number of nucleated cells in each sample was estimated from the amplification of reference gene primers within the assay. To quantify the absolute abundance of each unique TCRbeta CDR3 rearrangement, sequence reads were collapsed and filtered. For each sample, productive Simpson clonality was calculated as the square root of Simpson's diversity index across productive rearrangements. In TCRdb, the immuneACCESS table is reduced to in-frame sequences with V and J assigned. These tables do not hold every clone; where another copy was compared, an unresolved V gene accounts for under half, and the others remain unexplained. V and J calls and clone size are given by that table; D and trimming were obtained from the DNA. In all, the sample holds some 42,000 clones, and around four fifths of those were seen once. Roughly 5% of the sample comes from the top ten.

Each collaborating institution followed its own protocols to collect whole blood in K2EDTA tubes. For TCRbeta analysis, collaborator samples were shipped as frozen whole blood, as isolated PBMCs, or as DNA extracted from either sample type. This clonotype was obtained from a man in his forties or fifties with active COVID-19. Here the chain combines TRBV5-1 and TRBJ1-4; no D gene is confidently identified. The sample was peripheral blood. The nucleotide sequence reads TGCGCCAGCAGCCAAGGACTTAATGAAAAACTGTTTTTT. It encodes CASSQGLNEKLFF.